This TCR beta chain is drawn from a study of T cell responses to AZD1222 COVID-19 vaccine. Study outcomes and limitations: Donors, mostly white British, included more females; clonal diversity was possibly underestimated.

Concerning this clone itself: The target antigen is unknown.

TCRdb's table, derived via immunoSEQ multiplex PCR, lists solely in-frame clones and lacks some. The sample has some 99,000 clones, approximately 91% seen once; the top ten hold roughly 15%. CDR3 length: 13 residues. Germline V gene lookup returns CDR1 MNHEY and CDR2 SVGAGI. Trimming cost V 9 bases and J 4 bases; bases outside gene matches: 5. The chain recombines TRBV6-5 with TRBJ1-4; TRBD1 aligns across 7 bases. Sequenced material: peripheral blood, taken 28 days after the second AZD1222 dose. This receptor was taken from an adult who received the AZD1222 COVID-19 vaccine. The CDR3 sequence is CASSGTDNEKLFF. DNA of the CDR3: TGTGCCAGTTCCGGGACAGATAATGAAAAACTGTTTTTT.